The entry below gives a single TCR beta chain sequence along with its context. Antigen unknown. The sample belongs to a study of shared clonotypes between healthy human individuals. Regarding the study as a whole: Non-shared clonotypes showed lower generation probabilities than clonotypes common to all four donors. Sequencing of the sorted subsets was shown by rarefaction to be incomplete despite large depth.

Genomic DNA (from each subset) was split evenly across several immunoSEQ plates. The repertoire was sequenced with immunoSEQ multiplex PCR; TCRdb's copy has only in-frame clones and lacks some. The sample lists fewer than 3 million clones; 85% to 95% were seen once. In germline, CDR1 is SGHRS, CDR2 YFSETQ. V was clipped by 0 bases and J by 4 bases, with 16 bases between them. CDR3 length equals 16 residues. The clonotype comes from a man between 18 and 29 years old in good health. Some clones in this sample may be carry-over from other donors' samples. The material sequenced was naive CD4+ T cells from PBMCs. As to subset: CD45RA+ positively selected. The chain employs TRBV5-1 and TRBJ2-5, with D perhaps TRBD1 or TRBD2 (7 bases each). The CDR3 sequence: CASSLGEGAGGETQYF. As DNA, the CDR3 is TGCGCCAGCAGCTTGGGGGAGGGGGCAGGAGGAGAGACCCAGTACTTC.